The 21 T cell receptor beta chains listed next were all sequenced from one sample in a study of blood T cells in healthy people across ages. Combining a sample-barcoded 5' primer with a J-beta primer mix, a second PCR ran for about 7 to 11 cycles. MiXCR, run by TCRdb on the 5' RACE reads, gives a single entry per CDR3 protein. This table has around 1,000,000 distinct CDR3 sequences, about 23% appearing once. These same records also appear under a second study, on T cells of mothers and their children.

The sequencing sample was made of blood. The receptors were sampled from a girl aged 2-9 years in good health.

This clonotype was observed a handful of times. The chain links TRBV4-1 to TRBJ2-5, with D perhaps TRBD2 (6 bases). The length of the CDR3 is 16 residues. Germline CDR1 and CDR2: MGHRA and YSYEKL. Between the trimmed V and J ends, which lost 0 bases and 7 bases, there was a span of 18 bases. The CDR3, as DNA: TGCGCCAGCAGCCAAGACCAGGTTCCCCCGCGGGGGACCCAGTACTTC. Protein product: CASSQDQVPPRGTQYF.

The table lists this clonotype with a few counts. The V call is TRBV7-3, the J call TRBJ2-3; maybe TRBD2 (7 bases). The germline V and J ends were trimmed by 2 bases and 2 bases, with 20 bases remaining between them. Germline CDR1 and CDR2: SGHTA and FQGTGA. CDR3 length equals 18 residues. CDR3 sequence: CASSLEGRGGAFTDTQYF. The CDR3 coding sequence is TGTGCCAGCAGCTTAGAGGGTCGTGGGGGGGCGTTCACAGATACGCAGTATTTT.

For this clonotype: The CDR3 carries no conserved terminal phenylalanine or tryptophan, so it likely arises from a read error. This chain uses TRBV2 with TRBJ1-2; 7 positions agree with TRBD1. The CDR3 loop spans 13 amino acids. Germline V lookup: CDR1 SNHLY, CDR2 FYNNEI. With V trimmed by 5 bases and J by 4 bases, 4 bases remained unmatched. The CDR3 protein is CASSRTGPYGYTL. DNA of the CDR3: TGTGCCAGCAGTCGGACAGGCCCCTATGGCTACACCCTC.

V usage is TRBV29-1 and J usage is TRBJ2-7, with 7 nucleotides matching TRBD2. This CDR3 region has 12 residues. Germline V gene data show CDR1 as SQVTM and CDR2 as ANQGSEA. V trimming: 5 bases; J trimming: 2 bases; junction bases outside the gene matches: 3. The CDR3 loop is CSVPSGTYEQYF. The CDR3 nucleotides are TGCAGCGTTCCCAGCGGGACCTACGAGCAGTACTTC.

On this clonotype itself: The junction shows a germline mismatch at one end, possibly a read error. The chain joins TRBV4-3 to TRBJ2-5; the D call may be TRBD1 or TRBD2 (5 bases each). Germline V gene sequence: CDR1 LGHNA, CDR2 YSLEER. The CDR3 is 14 amino acids. CDR3 coding DNA: TGCGCCAACAGCCCTCCAGCGGCAGGGCAAGAGCAGTACTTC. It specifies CANSPPAAGQEQYF.

CDR3 protein: CATSRDYQETQYF. CDR3 in DNA: TGTGCCACCAGCAGAGATTACCAAGAGACCCAGTACTTC. V and J are TRBV15 and TRBJ2-5; D not resolved. The CDR3 is made up of 13 amino acids. CDR1 LNHNV and CDR2 YYDKDF come from the germline V gene (reference sequence). V lost 0 bases and J lost 0, with 2 bases in between. The variable domain in full, completed from reference TRBV15 and TRBJ2-5, reads DAMVIQNPRYQVTQFGKPVTLSCSQTLNHNVMYWYQQKSSQAPKLLFHYYDKDFNNEADTPDNFQSRRPNTSFCFLDIRSPGLGDTAMYLCATSRDYQETQYFGPGTRLLVL.

There are many counts of this clonotype. The CDR3 DNA reads TGTGCCAGCACTCCGGGAGGGGAGCAGTACTTC. Translation gives CASTPGGEQYF. The chain joins TRBV7-2 to TRBJ2-7, with 8 bases identical to TRBD2. V lost 7 bases and J lost 7; bases outside the gene matches: 3. This CDR3 comprises 11 residues. Germline V gives CDR1 SGHTA, CDR2 FQGNSA.

The rearrangement joins TRBV11-2 to TRBJ1-1, with D tentatively TRBD1 (5 bases). The V and J ends lost 7 bases and 0 bases respectively, with 12 bases between them. Germline lookup yields CDR1 SGHAT and CDR2 FQNNGV. The CDR3 runs 14 residues. CDR3 amino acids: CASILDIMNTEAFF. CDR3 nucleotide sequence: TGTGCCAGCATCTTGGACATAATGAACACTGAAGCTTTCTTT.

The chain has TRBV7-2 and TRBJ2-5; 8 bases are a match to TRBD2. Germline values: CDR1 SGHTA, CDR2 FQGNSA. This CDR3 is built from 16 residues. V shed 5 bases and J 2 bases; nucleotides not matched to a gene: 10. The CDR3 DNA reads as TGTGCCAGCAGCGACCCAGGAGCGGGGGAGCAAGAGACCCAGTACTTC. Its protein is CASSDPGAGEQETQYF.

The chain recombines TRBV20-1 with TRBJ2-5; TRBD2 aligns across 10 bases. J was trimmed by 5 bases and V by 0 bases; bases with no gene match: 3. The V gene's germline CDR1 is DFQATT and CDR2 SNEGSKA (reference sequence). This CDR3 is 14 amino acids long. The CDR3 sequence: CSARDRLAGETQYF. The CDR3 DNA follows: TGCAGTGCTAGAGATAGACTAGCGGGTGAGACCCAGTACTTC.

The sample holds a few counts of this clonotype. This chain links TRBV6-6 with TRBJ1-5; 10 nucleotides line up with TRBD1. The CDR3 contains 15 residues. Trimming at V came to 8 bases and at J to 4 bases, leaving 8 bases not matched to a gene. The germline V gene encodes CDR1 MNHNY and CDR2 SVGAGI (reference sequence). CDR3 residues: CASHRDRGLNQPQHF. The DNA of the CDR3 is TGTGCCAGCCACCGGGACAGGGGACTAAATCAGCCCCAGCATTTT.

This clonotype was counted a few times. The V call is TRBV28, the J call TRBJ2-7; D might be TRBD1 (6 bases). CDR1 and CDR2 (germline): MDHEN, SYDVKM. V lost 5 bases, J lost 7 bases, and 12 bases lay in between. CDR3 length: 12 residues. CDR3 sequence: CASSARGREQYF. As DNA, the CDR3 is TGTGCCAGCAGTGCCAGGGGAAGGGAGCAGTACTTC.

The V call is TRBV27, the J call TRBJ2-5; D call uncertain. The end of the DNA is better explained by TRBJ2-7, so the J call may be wrong. CDR1 and CDR2 (germline): MNHEY, SMNVEV (reference sequence). CDR3 length: 13 amino acids. In DNA, the CDR3 is TGTGCCAGCAAGCTCGCCAGCGATTACGAGCAGTACTTC. Amino acid sequence: CASKLASDYEQYF.

In its sample, this clonotype was seen a few times. In nucleotides, the CDR3 is TGTGCCAGCGATAGCACCGGGGAGCTGTTTTTT. Residues: CASDSTGELFF. The chain couples TRBV7-9 to TRBJ2-2; D gene ambiguous. CDR3 size: 11 residues. Trimming shortened V by 8 bases and J by 4 bases, and 5 bases separated the two germline ends. CDR1 and CDR2 (germline): SEHNR, FQNEAQ (reference sequence).

This clonotype was counted only a few times. The rearrangement uses TRBV7-9 and TRBJ2-5, with 8 bases lining up with TRBD1. The end of the DNA aligns better with TRBJ2-7, so the J call may be wrong. The CDR3 runs to 15 residues. The germline V gene encodes CDR1 SEHNR and CDR2 FQNEAQ (reference sequence). The CDR3 loop reads CASSPEDRAHYEQYF. In nucleotides, the CDR3 is TGTGCCAGCAGCCCCGAGGACAGGGCCCACTACGAGCAGTACTTC.

The J gene is TRBJ1-4, the V gene TRBV11-2; D is uncertain. V was clipped by 5 bases and J by 7 bases, with 14 bases between them. The CDR3 totals 14 residues. The germline gives CDR1 SGHAT, CDR2 FQNNGV. In nucleotides, the CDR3 is TGTGCCAGCAGCCCCCTTCGGAGTGGTGAAAAACTGTTTTTT. This codes for CASSPLRSGEKLFF. Variable domain in full (rest from reference TRBV11-2 and TRBJ1-4): EAGVAQSPRYKIIEKRQSVAFWCNPISGHATLYWYQQILGQGPKLLIQFQNNGVVDDSQLPKDRFSAERLKGVDSTLKIQPAKLEDSAVYLCASSPLRSGEKLFFGSGTQLSVL.

The rearrangement uses TRBV29-1 and TRBJ2-5, with 7 bases fitting TRBD2. Looked up from germline, CDR1 is SQVTM and CDR2 is ANQGSEA. CDR3 length equals 14 residues. Unmatched junction bases numbered 9, after V lost 4 bases and J lost 4 bases. CDR3 region: CSVARGSNAETQYF. The CDR3 DNA reads as TGCAGCGTTGCCCGCGGGAGTAATGCAGAGACCCAGTACTTC.

In this sample, this clonotype turned up a few times. The V and J genes are TRBV4-1 and TRBJ1-5; D gene uncertain. This CDR3 spans 15 amino acids. Trimming shortened V by 6 bases and J by 1 base, and 13 bases separated the two germline ends. Germline V gene sequence: CDR1 MGHRA, CDR2 YSYEKL. CDR3 in DNA: TGCGCCAGCAGTCAACTCGGTAGGAGCAATCAGCCCCAGCATTTT. Its protein product is CASSQLGRSNQPQHF.

The chain has TRBV7-2 and TRBJ2-5; the match to TRBD1 covers 10 bases. TRBJ2-7 explains the end of the DNA better; the J call may be wrong. Germline loops: CDR1 SGHTA, CDR2 FQGNSA. The CDR3 contains 14 residues. CDR3 nucleotide sequence: TGTGCCAGCAGCTTGACAGGGGGCGCATCCGAGCAGTACTTC. It is translated as CASSLTGGASEQYF.

The chain is built from TRBV6-1 and TRBJ1-1, with 10 nucleotides matching TRBD1. J gave up 4 bases and V 6 bases, and 11 bases lay outside the gene matches. The CDR3 loop spans 16 amino acids. Germline loops: CDR1 MNHNS, CDR2 SASEGT. CDR3 sequence (DNA): TGTGCCAGCAGACTGAAGAGGACAGGGGGGAGCACTGAAGCTTTCTTT. Amino acids: CASRLKRTGGSTEAFF.

The V and J genes are TRBV20-1 and TRBJ2-5; the match to TRBD2 covers 8 bases. The DNA matches TRBJ2-1 better at its end, which makes the J call doubtful. The CDR3 contains 15 residues. Germline V lookup: CDR1 DFQATT, CDR2 SNEGSKA (reference sequence). The chain's CDR3 is CSAAPLAGSYNEQFF. The CDR3 DNA sequence: TGCAGTGCTGCCCCCCTAGCGGGCTCCTACAATGAGCAGTTCTTC.